The next 15 T cell receptor beta chains were all read from a single sample in a study of T-cell memory formation after mild COVID-19. MiXCR, applied by TCRdb to the 5' RACE reads, yields one record per CDR3 protein. The table lists approximately 300,000 distinct CDR3 sequences, approximately 16% of them singletons. Input material: PBMCs or a T cell subset sorted from them (not recorded which). Receptors were obtained from a young man who had mild COVID-19 (a few samples of this study predate the infection). Cell type and time point are not known.

This clonotype ranks as medium-sized (0.01 to 0.1%). The chain links TRBV2 to TRBJ1-1; no firm D call. The CDR3 extends over 13 amino acids. Germline V gene sequence: CDR1 SNHLY, CDR2 FYNNEI. V was trimmed by 3 bases and J by 3 bases, leaving 8 bases between them. CDR3: CASSERRYTEAFF. In nucleotides, the CDR3 is TGTGCCAGCAGTGAGAGGAGGTACACTGAAGCTTTCTTT.

This clonotype was found many times. The chain uses TRBV4-3 and TRBJ2-2; 10 positions agree with TRBD2. The CDR3 totals 17 residues. Germline V gives CDR1 LGHNA, CDR2 YSLEER. V lost 3 bases, J lost 6 bases, and 10 bases stayed unmatched. The CDR3 is CASSHEPGLAIAGELFF. CDR3 coding DNA: TGCGCCAGCAGCCATGAACCGGGACTAGCGATTGCCGGGGAGCTGTTTTTT.

CDR3 sequence: CASSSPQESTRAFF. In DNA, the CDR3 is TGTGCCAGCAGTTCACCACAGGAGTCAACCCGGGCTTTCTTT. The chain carries TRBV6-6 and TRBJ1-1, with D maybe TRBD1 (5 bases). Trimming removed 4 bases from V and 11 bases from J, with 20 bases in between. This CDR3 is 14 amino acids long. Looked up from germline, CDR1 is MNHNY and CDR2 is SVGAGI (reference sequence).

The chain combines TRBV7-3 with TRBJ1-1; D gene unclear. Germline CDR1 is SGHTA and CDR2 is FQGTGA. V lost 5 bases and J 4 bases, leaving 11 bases between the germline ends. The CDR3 runs to 13 residues. The CDR3, as DNA: TGTGCCAGCAGCCCCAGTTGGGGCACTGAAGCTTTCTTT. Translated, it gives CASSPSWGTEAFF. Complete variable domain (other parts from reference TRBV7-3 and TRBJ1-1): GAGVSQTPSNKVTEKGKYVELRCDPISGHTALYWYRQSLGQGPEFLIYFQGTGAADDSGLPNDRFFAVRPEGSVSTLKIQRTERGDSAVYLCASSPSWGTEAFFGQGTRLTVV.

The chain links TRBV7-8 to TRBJ2-3, with D hard to call. Germline CDR1 and CDR2: SGHVS and FQNEAQ. Deletions cut 3 bases from V and 0 bases from J, with 7 bases between. This CDR3 has 14 amino acids. The CDR3 loop reads CASSLNPSTDTQYF. In nucleotides, the CDR3 is TGTGCCAGCAGCTTGAACCCTAGCACAGATACGCAGTATTTT.

This clonotype showed up just a few times. The gene calls are TRBV3-1 and TRBJ2-1; no firm D call. CDR3 size: 15 residues. Deletions cut 0 bases from V and 3 bases from J, with 9 bases between. CDR1 is LGHDT, CDR2 YNNKEL, per germline (reference sequence). The CDR3 coding sequence is TGTGCCAGCAGCCAAGAGCCTAGTGACTACAATGAGCAGTTCTTC. Protein product: CASSQEPSDYNEQFF.

The chain joins TRBV24-1 to TRBJ1-1; no clear D gene. V lost 6 bases and J 5 bases, leaving 12 bases between the germline ends. This CDR3 is 13 amino acids long. In germline, CDR1 is KGHDR, CDR2 SFDVKD. CDR3 coding DNA: TGTGCCACCAGTTCCTCCGGCGGGACTGAAGCTTTCTTT. Translation: CATSSSGGTEAFF.

This clonotype was seen repeatedly, ten times or more. The rearrangement uses TRBV6-2 or TRBV6-3 and TRBJ2-7, with 7 bases fitting TRBD1. After removal of 0 bases from V and 3 bases from J, the junction contained 8 bases not matched to a gene. This CDR3 spans 16 amino acids. The germline gives CDR1 MNHEY, CDR2 SVGEGT. CDR3 DNA sequence: TGTGCCAGCAGTTACTCAAGCCGACAGGGTCGCTACGAGCAGTACTTC. It yields the protein CASSYSSRQGRYEQYF.

This clonotype showed up many times. The V gene is TRBV5-1, the J gene TRBJ1-4, with 7 bases fitting TRBD1. The CDR3 consists of 16 residues. V dropped 4 bases and J dropped 5; count of bases not matched to a gene: 11. CDR1 is SGHRS, CDR2 YFSETQ, per germline. The chain's CDR3 is CASSLQEGGANEKLFF. The CDR3 region has the DNA TGCGCCAGCAGCCTTCAAGAAGGGGGCGCAAATGAAAAACTGTTTTTT.

CDR3 in DNA: TGTGCCAGCAACTCGATTCTAGCGGGGGGACGGACAGATACGCAGTATTTT. This encodes CASNSILAGGRTDTQYF. This rearrangement joins TRBV7-8 to TRBJ2-3; 11 nucleotides agree with TRBD2. Germline V gives CDR1 SGHVS, CDR2 FQNEAQ. The CDR3 consists of 17 residues. Trimming at V came to 7 bases and at J to 3 bases, leaving 12 bases not matched to a gene.

V gene TRBV30 combines with J gene TRBJ1-4, with D maybe TRBD1 (5 bases). The V gene's germline CDR1 is GTSNPN and CDR2 SVGIG (reference sequence). V was shortened by 0 bases and J by 14 bases, with 10 bases between the two germline ends. This CDR3 region has 11 residues. CDR3 amino acids: CAWSVRGVLFF. The CDR3 DNA reads as TGTGCCTGGAGTGTACGAGGGGTCCTGTTTTTT.

This clonotype was recorded at least ten times. The V call is TRBV6-5, the J call TRBJ2-7; D is perhaps TRBD2 (6 bases). This CDR3 spans 12 amino acids. Germline assignment: CDR1 MNHEY and CDR2 SVGAGI. V was pared by 6 bases and J by 6 bases, with 12 bases between. CDR3 DNA sequence: TGTGCCAGCAGGGAGCGGCGGGGCGAGCAGTACTTC. This translates into CASRERRGEQYF.

This clonotype was picked up a small number of times. The chain employs TRBV7-2 and TRBJ1-2; 8 positions match TRBD1. V shed 5 bases, J shed 4 bases, and the junction held 9 bases outside the gene matches. Germline V gives CDR1 SGHTA, CDR2 FQGNSA. CDR3 length: 15 residues. CDR3 amino acids: CASSPRQGSTYGYTF. CDR3 in DNA: TGTGCCAGCAGCCCCCGACAGGGGTCCACCTATGGCTACACCTTC. The variable domain in full, completed from reference TRBV7-2 and TRBJ1-2, reads GAGVSQSPSNKVTEKGKDVELRCDPISGHTALYWYRQSLGQGLEFLIYFQGNSAPDKSGLPSDRFSAERTGGSVSTLTIQRTQQEDSAVYLCASSPRQGSTYGYTFGSGTRLTVV.

The gene calls are TRBV7-9 and TRBJ2-7; D may be TRBD1 (6 bases). CDR3 length: 12 amino acids. Trimming removed 8 bases at V and 6 bases at J, with 14 bases between. Germline V CDR1 and CDR2: SEHNR, FQNEAQ (reference sequence). CDR3 residues: CASGKGVLEQYF. The CDR3 coding sequence is TGTGCCAGCGGCAAGGGGGTACTCGAGCAGTACTTC.

The V and J genes are TRBV20-1 and TRBJ2-1; perhaps TRBD1 as D (5 bases). Germline loops: CDR1 DFQATT, CDR2 SNEGSKA (reference sequence). V lost 7 bases to trimming and J lost 8 bases, with 18 bases between them. There are 13 residues in the CDR3. The CDR3 is CSVQEPRGDEQFF. The CDR3 nucleotides read TGCAGTGTACAGGAGCCTCGCGGCGATGAGCAGTTCTTC.